Following are 12 T cell receptor beta chains from one sample sequenced in a study of metastatic and nonmetastatic thyroid tumors. Through MiXCR, TCRdb re-clonotyped the PCR reads. The sample shows fewer than 35,000 clones, just under 30% of them seen only once. Not a single patient had been given any form of treatment at any point before undergoing thyroid surgery. Sequences were obtained from blood. The receptors derive from a female donor with papillary thyroid cancer or a benign thyroid nodule (not recorded which). Some clones in this sample may be carry-over from other donors' samples.

V gene TRBV13 combines with J gene TRBJ1-6, with unresolved D. The CDR3 spans 14 residues. Germline-derived CDR1 and CDR2 are PRHDT and FYEKMQ (reference sequence). Trimming stripped 3 bases from V and 0 bases from J, with 3 bases between. The CDR3 DNA reads TGTGCCAGCAGCTTTAGCTCCTATAATTCACCCCTCCACTTT. Protein sequence: CASSFSSYNSPLHF.

This clone showed up many times. CDR3 loop: CATSRDLTGGGKLFF. The CDR3 DNA reads TGTGCCACCAGCAGAGATCTGACAGGGGGGGGAAAACTGTTTTTT. The chain has TRBV15 and TRBJ1-4; TRBD1 matches at 9 bases. This CDR3 has 15 residues. CDR1 and CDR2 (germline): LNHNV, YYDKDF (reference sequence). With 0 bases clipped from V and 10 bases from J, the junction kept 6 bases outside the gene matches. Combining the CDR3 with reference TRBV15 and TRBJ1-4 gives the whole variable domain DAMVIQNPRYQVTQFGKPVTLSCSQTLNHNVMYWYQQKSSQAPKLLFHYYDKDFNNEADTPDNFQSRRPNTSFCFLDIRSPGLGDTAMYLCATSRDLTGGGKLFFGSGTQLSVL.

The CDR3 loop is CASSSPGTRMDEQFF. Here the CDR3 DNA reads TGTGCCAGCAGTTCCCCCGGGACTAGGATGGATGAGCAGTTCTTC. J is TRBJ2-1 and V is TRBV6-2 or TRBV6-3; TRBD2 agrees at 8 bases. The CDR3 runs 15 residues. V shed 4 bases and J 8 bases; nucleotides not matched to a gene: 10. Germline values: CDR1 MNHEY, CDR2 SVGEGT.

The table lists this clone with a few counts. This chain uses TRBV6-1 with TRBJ1-2; a weak D match, TRBD1 (5 bases). V was clipped by 6 bases and J by 0 bases, with 8 bases between them. The V gene's germline CDR1 is MNHNS and CDR2 SASEGT. CDR3 length: 13 residues. The CDR3 sequence is CASSAGTNYGYTF. The CDR3, as DNA: TGTGCCAGCAGCGCAGGGACTAACTATGGCTACACCTTC.

The gene calls are TRBV20-1 and TRBJ1-5, with a weak D call TRBD1 (6 bases). The CDR3 is made up of 16 amino acids. The ends were cut back, 0 bases at V and 1 base at J, with 13 bases in the middle. The germline V gene encodes CDR1 DFQATT and CDR2 SNEGSKA (reference sequence). CDR3 DNA sequence: TGCAGTGCTAGAGATGAGGGGACATACAGCAATCAGCCCCAGCATTTT. As protein: CSARDEGTYSNQPQHF.

The chain carries TRBV28 and TRBJ2-3; D possibly corresponds to TRBD2 (5 bases). Looked up from germline, CDR1 is MDHEN and CDR2 is SYDVKM. Trimming cost V 2 bases and J 2 bases, with 8 bases left between them. This CDR3 contains 14 residues. In DNA, the CDR3 is TGTGCCAGCAGTTTAGAGGGCCCCACAGATACGCAGTATTTT. It yields the protein CASSLEGPTDTQYF.

V and J are TRBV2 and TRBJ1-6; D is possibly TRBD1 (5 bases). The CDR3 runs 14 residues. Trimming took off 2 bases at V and 6 bases at J, with 8 bases between the two ends. CDR1 is SNHLY, CDR2 FYNNEI, per germline. The CDR3 spells CASSELQGNSPLHF. The CDR3 bases are TGTGCCAGCAGTGAATTGCAGGGTAATTCACCCCTCCACTTT.

The chain recombines TRBV6-2 or TRBV6-3 with TRBJ2-1, with 13 bases aligning to TRBD2. Germline CDR1 MNHEY, CDR2 SVGEGT. The CDR3 length is 16 residues. V was clipped by 7 bases and J by 9 bases; unmatched bases: 12. CDR3 residues: CASITGLAGAISEQFF. The CDR3 DNA reads as TGTGCCAGCATAACAGGACTAGCGGGAGCCATAAGTGAGCAGTTCTTC.

This clone was seen ten or more times. The rearrangement links TRBV10-3 to TRBJ2-2; D not resolved. The CDR3 runs to 14 residues. The germline CDR1 and CDR2 sequences are ENHRY and SYGVKD. Trimming cost V 3 bases and J 5 bases, with 10 bases left between them. CDR3: CAISDETPTGELFF. DNA of the CDR3: TGTGCCATCAGTGATGAGACTCCGACCGGGGAGCTGTTTTTT.

This clone was seen ten or more times. The chain recombines TRBV28 with TRBJ1-2; D call uncertain. V was pared by 5 bases and J by 5 bases, with 3 bases between. The CDR3 extends over 10 amino acids. Per the germline V gene, CDR1 is MDHEN and CDR2 is SYDVKM. The CDR3 DNA reads TGTGCCAGCAGTCGTTATGGCTACACCTTC. This translates into CASSRYGYTF.

By share, this clone counts as medium-sized. The chain couples TRBV27 to TRBJ2-5; TRBD2 matches at 12 bases. The trim removed 5 bases at V and 0 bases at J, leaving 4 bases unmatched. The CDR3 is made up of 16 amino acids. The V gene's germline CDR1 is MNHEY and CDR2 SMNVEV (reference sequence). CDR3 sequence (DNA): TGTGCCAGCAGTCCCCTAGCGGGAGGGTACCAAGAGACCCAGTACTTC. It specifies CASSPLAGGYQETQYF.

V gene TRBV20-1 combines with J gene TRBJ2-7; perhaps D is TRBD1 or TRBD2 (6 bases each). V shed 0 bases and J shed 3 bases, with 24 bases lying between them. Germline V gene lookup returns CDR1 DFQATT and CDR2 SNEGSKA (reference sequence). The CDR3 consists of 18 residues. The DNA of the CDR3 is TGCAGTGCTAGAGATTCTTTGGCCGGGGGCCTCCTCATCTACGAGCAGTACTTC. It encodes CSARDSLAGGLLIYEQYF.